The 12 T cell receptor beta chains listed next were all sequenced from one sample in a study of CD8 T cells in ankylosing spondylitis. A single record per CDR3 protein comes from TCRdb applying MiXCR to the 5' RACE reads. The table includes about 350,000 distinct CDR3 sequences, roughly 20% detected once. The sequenced sample consisted of blood, either unsorted or a sorted T cell fraction (not recorded which). These receptors originate from a male donor with ankylosing spondylitis or in good health (not recorded which).

CDR3 nucleotides: TGCAGCGTCCACGGGGGAGGGGGCCTCTCCTACAATGAGCAGTTCTTC. The encoded protein is CSVHGGGGLSYNEQFF. V is TRBV29-1 and J is TRBJ2-1; D might be TRBD1 or TRBD2, each matching 7 bases. V shed 6 bases and J shed 0 bases, with 18 bases lying between them. This CDR3 spans 16 amino acids. The V gene's germline CDR1 is SQVTM and CDR2 ANQGSEA.

This clonotype was recorded many times. The chain carries TRBV27 and TRBJ2-7; possibly TRBD1 for D (6 bases). Germline loops: CDR1 MNHEY, CDR2 SMNVEV (reference sequence). CDR3 length: 12 residues. V was clipped by 6 bases and J by 4 bases, with 10 bases between them. The CDR3 is CASSTQGYEQYF. The CDR3 region has the DNA TGTGCCAGCAGCACCCAGGGGTACGAGCAGTACTTC.

J is TRBJ2-5 and V is TRBV4-1, with 12 bases that match TRBD2. CDR1 is MGHRA, CDR2 YSYEKL, per germline. V was pared by 1 base and J by 5 bases, with 14 bases of the junction left unmatched. The CDR3 runs 19 residues. CDR3 nucleotide sequence: TGCGCCAGCAGCCAAGCGACTTTGGCTAGCGGGGGGGCGGGGGAGACCCAGTACTTC. Translating it yields CASSQATLASGGAGETQYF.

This clonotype was seen at least ten times. The chain couples TRBV29-1 to TRBJ2-1; 9 bases are shared with TRBD1. Unmatched junction bases numbered 5, after V lost 5 bases and J lost 3 bases. Germline lookup yields CDR1 SQVTM and CDR2 ANQGSEA. The CDR3 contains 14 residues. The chain's CDR3 is CSVQSGQGYNEQFF. The CDR3, as DNA: TGCAGCGTTCAATCGGGACAGGGCTACAATGAGCAGTTCTTC.

This clonotype has just a few counts. J is TRBJ2-7 and V is TRBV5-6; D is unclear. Germline V gives CDR1 SGHDT, CDR2 YYEEEE. The length of the CDR3 is 14 residues. Trimming shortened V by 4 bases and J by 0 bases, and 11 bases separated the two germline ends. The CDR3 DNA reads as TGTGCCAGCAGCGCAGAACAAAGCTCCTACGAGCAGTACTTC. Its protein product is CASSAEQSSYEQYF.

The V call is TRBV6-4, the J call TRBJ2-7, with D possibly being TRBD1 or TRBD2 (6 bases each). The CDR3 consists of 14 residues. Trimming took off 10 bases at V and 0 bases at J, with 16 bases between the two ends. CDR1 is MRHNA, CDR2 SNTAGT, per germline. This CDR3 is CATSYGGPSYEQYF. In DNA form, the CDR3 reads TGTGCCACCTCCTACGGGGGCCCCTCCTACGAGCAGTACTTC.

This chain links TRBV24-1 with TRBJ2-3, with 11 bases matching TRBD1. Germline V CDR1 and CDR2: KGHDR, SFDVKD. This CDR3 spans 16 amino acids. With V trimmed by 0 bases and J by 6 bases, 4 bases remained unmatched. CDR3 protein: CATSDLNGQGADTQYF. Here the CDR3 DNA reads TGTGCCACCAGTGATTTGAACGGACAGGGGGCGGATACGCAGTATTTT.

The chain joins TRBV2 to TRBJ2-1; 9 bases fit TRBD2. Trimming at V came to 6 bases and at J to 8 bases, leaving 14 bases not matched to a gene. CDR3 length: 16 amino acids. The germline CDR1 and CDR2 sequences are SNHLY and FYNNEI. CDR3 protein: CASRGDGGGALHEQFF. The CDR3 DNA follows: TGTGCCAGCAGGGGGGACGGCGGGGGGGCCTTGCATGAGCAGTTCTTC.

This chain links TRBV15 with TRBJ2-3, with TRBD1 identical over 7 bases. CDR3 length: 16 amino acids. V lost 3 bases, J lost 2 bases, and 8 bases stayed unmatched. Germline CDR1 reads LNHNV; CDR2 reads YYDKDF (reference sequence). The CDR3 region has the DNA TGTGCCACCAGCAGGTCACAGGGGTTGAACACAGATACGCAGTATTTT. It is translated as CATSRSQGLNTDTQYF.

This clonotype was detected only once. The rearrangement joins TRBV5-1 to TRBJ2-7; the D gene is possibly TRBD2 (5 bases). The V and J ends lost 5 bases and 2 bases respectively, with 17 bases between them. This CDR3 has 15 amino acids. Per the germline V gene, CDR1 is SGHRS and CDR2 is YFSETQ. CDR3 sequence reads: CASREARGSPYEQYF. In nucleotides, the CDR3 is TGCGCCAGCAGGGAGGCACGGGGTTCCCCCTACGAGCAGTACTTC.

The rearrangement joins TRBV3-1 to TRBJ2-5, with 8 bases lining up with TRBD2. Germline assignment: CDR1 LGHDT and CDR2 YNNKEL (reference sequence). The V segment lost 0 bases and the J segment 4 bases; nucleotides outside the gene matches: 7. The CDR3 is 16 residues long. The CDR3 region is CASSQDRGGGTETQYF. CDR3 bases: TGTGCCAGCAGCCAAGATCGGGGCGGGGGGACAGAGACCCAGTACTTC.

The chain combines TRBV25-1 with TRBJ2-7, with no clear D. Germline loops: CDR1 MGHDK, CDR2 SYGVNS. CDR3 length equals 12 residues. The V and J ends lost 4 bases and 3 bases respectively, with 7 bases between them. This chain's CDR3 is CASSGRYYEQYF. In DNA form, the CDR3 reads TGTGCCAGCAGTGGCAGGTACTACGAGCAGTACTTC.